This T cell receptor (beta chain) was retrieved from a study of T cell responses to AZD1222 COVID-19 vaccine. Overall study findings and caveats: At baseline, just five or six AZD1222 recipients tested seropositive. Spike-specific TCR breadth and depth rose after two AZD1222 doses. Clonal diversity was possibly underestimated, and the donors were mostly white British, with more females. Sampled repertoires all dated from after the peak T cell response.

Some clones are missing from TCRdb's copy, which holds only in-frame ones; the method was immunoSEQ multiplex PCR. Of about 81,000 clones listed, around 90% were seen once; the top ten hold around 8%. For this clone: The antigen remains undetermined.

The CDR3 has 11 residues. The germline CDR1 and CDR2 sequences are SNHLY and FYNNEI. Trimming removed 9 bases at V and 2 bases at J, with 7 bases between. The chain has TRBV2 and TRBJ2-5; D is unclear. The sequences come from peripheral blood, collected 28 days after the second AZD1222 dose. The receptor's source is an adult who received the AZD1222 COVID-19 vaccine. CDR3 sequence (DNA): TGTGCCAGTGCTGGGCAAGAGACCCAGTACTTC. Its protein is CASAGQETQYF.